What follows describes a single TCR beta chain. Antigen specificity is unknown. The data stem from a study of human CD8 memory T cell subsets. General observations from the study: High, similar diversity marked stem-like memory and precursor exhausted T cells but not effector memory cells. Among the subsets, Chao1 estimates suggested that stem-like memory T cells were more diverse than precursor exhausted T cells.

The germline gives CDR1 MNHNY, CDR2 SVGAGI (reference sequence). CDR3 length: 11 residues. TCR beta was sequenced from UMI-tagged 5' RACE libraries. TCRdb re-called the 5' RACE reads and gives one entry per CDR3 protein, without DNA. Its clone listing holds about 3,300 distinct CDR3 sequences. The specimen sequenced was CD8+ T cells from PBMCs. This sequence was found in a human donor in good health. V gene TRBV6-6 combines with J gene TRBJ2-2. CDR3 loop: CAVFGTGELFF.